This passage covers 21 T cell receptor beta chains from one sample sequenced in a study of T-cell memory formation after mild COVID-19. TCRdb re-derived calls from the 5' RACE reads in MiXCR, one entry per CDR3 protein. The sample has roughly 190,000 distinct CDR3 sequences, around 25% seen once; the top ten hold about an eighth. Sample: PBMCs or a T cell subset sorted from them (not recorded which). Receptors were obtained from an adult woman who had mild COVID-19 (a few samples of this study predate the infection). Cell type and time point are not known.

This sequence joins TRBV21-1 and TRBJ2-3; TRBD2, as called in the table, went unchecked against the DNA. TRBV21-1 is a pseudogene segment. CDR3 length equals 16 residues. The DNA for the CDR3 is TGTGCCAGCAGCAAACCTAGCGGGGGGGGCACAGATACGCAGTATTTT. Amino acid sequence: CASSKPSGGGTDTQYF.

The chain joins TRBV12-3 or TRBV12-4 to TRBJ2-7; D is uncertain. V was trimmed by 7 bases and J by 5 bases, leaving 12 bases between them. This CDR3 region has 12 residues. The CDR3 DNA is TGTGCCAGCAAGGACGCGTCCGACGAGCAGTACTTC. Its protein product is CASKDASDEQYF.

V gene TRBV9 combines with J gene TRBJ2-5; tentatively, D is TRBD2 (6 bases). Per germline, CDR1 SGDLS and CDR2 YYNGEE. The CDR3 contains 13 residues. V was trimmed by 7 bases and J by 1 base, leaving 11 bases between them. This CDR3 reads CASGGRLQETQYF. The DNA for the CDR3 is TGTGCCAGCGGGGGGAGGCTCCAAGAGACCCAGTACTTC.

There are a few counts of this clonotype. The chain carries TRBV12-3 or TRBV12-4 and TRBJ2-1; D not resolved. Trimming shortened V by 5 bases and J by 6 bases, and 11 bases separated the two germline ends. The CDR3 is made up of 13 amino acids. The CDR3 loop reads CASSPRHINEQFF. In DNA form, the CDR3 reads TGTGCCAGCAGTCCCCGCCATATCAATGAGCAGTTCTTC.

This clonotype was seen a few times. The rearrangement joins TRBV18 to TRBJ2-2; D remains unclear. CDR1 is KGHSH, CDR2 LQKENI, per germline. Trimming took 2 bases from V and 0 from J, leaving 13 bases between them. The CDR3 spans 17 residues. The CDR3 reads CASSPFEVTANTGELFF. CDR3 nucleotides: TGTGCCAGCTCACCATTTGAGGTTACCGCGAACACCGGGGAGCTGTTTTTT.

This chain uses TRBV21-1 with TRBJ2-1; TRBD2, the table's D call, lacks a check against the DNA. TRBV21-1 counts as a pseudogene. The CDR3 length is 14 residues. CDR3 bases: TGTGCCAGCAGCAACCGGGACTGCCCCAATGAGCAGTTCTTC. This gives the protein CASSNRDCPNEQFF.

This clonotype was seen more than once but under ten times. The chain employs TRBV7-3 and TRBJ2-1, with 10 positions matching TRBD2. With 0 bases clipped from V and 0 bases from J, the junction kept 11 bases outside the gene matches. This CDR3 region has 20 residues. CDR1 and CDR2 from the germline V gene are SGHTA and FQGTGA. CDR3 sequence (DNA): TGTGCCAGCAGCTTAACGCTTCCTAGCGGGGGTGCTCTCTCCTACAATGAGCAGTTCTTC. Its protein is CASSLTLPSGGALSYNEQFF. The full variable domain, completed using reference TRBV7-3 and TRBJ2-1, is GAGVSQTPSNKVTEKGKYVELRCDPISGHTALYWYRQSLGQGPEFLIYFQGTGAADDSGLPNDRFFAVRPEGSVSTLKIQRTERGDSAVYLCASSLTLPSGGALSYNEQFFGPGTRLTVL.

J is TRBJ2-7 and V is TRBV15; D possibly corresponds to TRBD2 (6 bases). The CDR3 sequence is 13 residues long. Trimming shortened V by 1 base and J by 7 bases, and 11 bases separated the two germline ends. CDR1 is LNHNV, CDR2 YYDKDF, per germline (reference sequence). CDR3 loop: CATSRVTGVEQYF. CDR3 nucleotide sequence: TGTGCCACCAGCAGAGTGACGGGAGTGGAGCAGTACTTC.

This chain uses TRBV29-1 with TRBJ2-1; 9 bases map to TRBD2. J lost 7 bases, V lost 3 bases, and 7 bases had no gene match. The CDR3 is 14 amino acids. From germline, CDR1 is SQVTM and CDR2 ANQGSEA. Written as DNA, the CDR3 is TGCAGCGTTGAGATGGGACTAGCTGGGAATGAGCAGTTCTTC. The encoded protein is CSVEMGLAGNEQFF.

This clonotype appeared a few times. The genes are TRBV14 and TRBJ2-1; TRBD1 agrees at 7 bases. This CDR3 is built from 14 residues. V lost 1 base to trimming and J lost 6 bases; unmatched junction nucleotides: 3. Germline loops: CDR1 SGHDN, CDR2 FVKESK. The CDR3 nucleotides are TGTGCCAGCAGCCAAGGACAGGGTGTCAATGAGCAGTTCTTC. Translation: CASSQGQGVNEQFF.

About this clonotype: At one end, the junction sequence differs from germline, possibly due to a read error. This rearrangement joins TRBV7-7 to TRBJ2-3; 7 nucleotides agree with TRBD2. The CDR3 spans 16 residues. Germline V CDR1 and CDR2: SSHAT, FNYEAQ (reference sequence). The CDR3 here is CASSSATSTSIDTQYF. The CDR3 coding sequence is TGTGCCAGCAGCTCCGCCACCTCGACTAGCATAGATACGCAGTATTTT.

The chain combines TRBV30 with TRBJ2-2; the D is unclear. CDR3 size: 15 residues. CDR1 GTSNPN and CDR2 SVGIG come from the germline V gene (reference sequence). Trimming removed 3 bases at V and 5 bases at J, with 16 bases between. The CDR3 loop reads CAWSAASLGTGELFF. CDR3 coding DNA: TGTGCCTGGAGCGCAGCTTCACTCGGGACCGGGGAGCTGTTTTTT.

Here the CDR3 reads CSVIQGAYGYTF. CDR3 DNA: TGCAGCGTGATTCAGGGAGCCTATGGCTACACCTTC. The V call is TRBV29-1, the J call TRBJ1-2, with D maybe TRBD1 (5 bases). The CDR3 length is 12 residues. Germline V gene sequence: CDR1 SQVTM, CDR2 ANQGSEA. Trimming stripped 6 bases from V and 4 bases from J, with 12 bases between.

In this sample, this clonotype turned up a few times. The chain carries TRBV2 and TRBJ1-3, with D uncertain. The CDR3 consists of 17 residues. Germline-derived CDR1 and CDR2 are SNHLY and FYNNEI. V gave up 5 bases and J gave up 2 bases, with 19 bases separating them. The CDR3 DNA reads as TGTGCCAGCAGTTCATTCCCGAGCAGCAGGACTGGAAACACCATATATTTT. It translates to CASSSFPSSRTGNTIYF.

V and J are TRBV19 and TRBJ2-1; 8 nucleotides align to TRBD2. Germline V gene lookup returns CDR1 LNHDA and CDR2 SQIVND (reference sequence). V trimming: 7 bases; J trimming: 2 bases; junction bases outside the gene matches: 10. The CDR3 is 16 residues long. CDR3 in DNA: TGTGCCAGTACCGAATCAGCGGGAGCCACCTACAATGAGCAGTTCTTC. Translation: CASTESAGATYNEQFF.

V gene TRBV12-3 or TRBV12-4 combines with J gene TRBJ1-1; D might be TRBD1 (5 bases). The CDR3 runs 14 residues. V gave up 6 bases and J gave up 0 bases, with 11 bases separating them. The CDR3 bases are TGTGCCAGCAGACCGGGACGGATGAACACTGAAGCTTTCTTT. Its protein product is CASRPGRMNTEAFF.

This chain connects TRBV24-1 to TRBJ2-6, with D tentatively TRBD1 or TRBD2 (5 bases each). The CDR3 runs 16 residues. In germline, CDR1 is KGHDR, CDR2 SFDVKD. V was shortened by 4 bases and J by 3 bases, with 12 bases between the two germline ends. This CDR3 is CATSDPAGSGANVLTF. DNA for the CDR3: TGTGCCACCAGTGACCCCGCAGGGAGTGGGGCCAACGTCCTGACTTTC.

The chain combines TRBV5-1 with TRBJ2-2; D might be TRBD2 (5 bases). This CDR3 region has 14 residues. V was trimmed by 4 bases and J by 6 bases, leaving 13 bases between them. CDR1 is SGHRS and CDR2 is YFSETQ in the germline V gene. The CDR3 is CASSPAMGAGELFF. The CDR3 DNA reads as TGCGCCAGCAGCCCAGCTATGGGAGCCGGGGAGCTGTTTTTT.

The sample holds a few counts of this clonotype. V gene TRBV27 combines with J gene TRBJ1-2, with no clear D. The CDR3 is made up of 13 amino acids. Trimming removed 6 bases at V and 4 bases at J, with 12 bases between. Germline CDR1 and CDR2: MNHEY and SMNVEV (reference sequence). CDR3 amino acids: CASSPRSSYGYTF. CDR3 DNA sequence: TGTGCCAGCAGCCCAAGGAGTTCCTATGGCTACACCTTC.

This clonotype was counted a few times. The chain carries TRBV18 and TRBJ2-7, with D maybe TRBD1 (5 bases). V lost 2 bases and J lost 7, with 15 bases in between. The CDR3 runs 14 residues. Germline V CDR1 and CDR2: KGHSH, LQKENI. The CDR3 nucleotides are TGTGCCAGCTCACCAAGTTCGACAGTGGGGGAGCAGTACTTC. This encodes CASSPSSTVGEQYF.

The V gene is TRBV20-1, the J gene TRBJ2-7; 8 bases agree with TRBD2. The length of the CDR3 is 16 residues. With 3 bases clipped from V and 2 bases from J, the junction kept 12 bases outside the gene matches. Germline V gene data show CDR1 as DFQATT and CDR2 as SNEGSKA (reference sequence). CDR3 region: CSASYVPSGLAYEQYF. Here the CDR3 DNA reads TGCAGTGCTAGTTACGTTCCATCGGGACTAGCCTACGAGCAGTACTTC.